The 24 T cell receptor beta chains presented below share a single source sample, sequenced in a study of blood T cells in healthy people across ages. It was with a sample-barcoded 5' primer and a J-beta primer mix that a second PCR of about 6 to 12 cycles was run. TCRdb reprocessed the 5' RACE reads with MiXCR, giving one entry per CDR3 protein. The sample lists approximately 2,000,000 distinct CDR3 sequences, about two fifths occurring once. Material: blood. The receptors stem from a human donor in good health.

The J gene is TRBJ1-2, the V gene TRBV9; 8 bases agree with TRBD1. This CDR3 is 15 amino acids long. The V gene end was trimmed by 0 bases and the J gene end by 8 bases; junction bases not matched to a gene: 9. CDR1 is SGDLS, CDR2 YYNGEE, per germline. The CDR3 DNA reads TGTGCCAGCAGCGTAGCGTTCCAGGGGGCGCGGGGCTACACCTTC. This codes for CASSVAFQGARGYTF.

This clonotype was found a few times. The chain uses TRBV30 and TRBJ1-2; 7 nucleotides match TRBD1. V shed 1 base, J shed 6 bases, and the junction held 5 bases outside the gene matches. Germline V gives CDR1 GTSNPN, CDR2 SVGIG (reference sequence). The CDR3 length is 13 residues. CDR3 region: CAWSGGQTNGYTF. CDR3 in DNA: TGTGCCTGGAGTGGGGGACAGACAAATGGCTACACCTTC.

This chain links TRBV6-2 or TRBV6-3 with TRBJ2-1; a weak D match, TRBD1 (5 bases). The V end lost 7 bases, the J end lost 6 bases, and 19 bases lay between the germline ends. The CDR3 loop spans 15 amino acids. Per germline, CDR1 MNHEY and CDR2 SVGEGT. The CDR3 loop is CASTQLRQQLNEQFF. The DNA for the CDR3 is TGTGCCAGCACCCAACTTCGACAGCAGCTCAATGAGCAGTTCTTC.

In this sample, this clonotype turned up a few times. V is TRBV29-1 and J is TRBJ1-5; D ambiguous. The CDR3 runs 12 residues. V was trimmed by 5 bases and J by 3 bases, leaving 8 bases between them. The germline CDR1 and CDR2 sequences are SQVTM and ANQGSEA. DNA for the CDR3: TGCAGCGTTAGAATGGCCAATCAGCCCCAGCATTTT. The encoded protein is CSVRMANQPQHF.

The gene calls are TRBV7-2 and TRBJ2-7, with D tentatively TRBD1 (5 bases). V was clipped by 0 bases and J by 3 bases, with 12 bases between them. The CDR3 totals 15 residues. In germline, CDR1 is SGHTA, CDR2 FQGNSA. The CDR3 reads CASSLARASLYEQYF. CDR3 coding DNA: TGTGCCAGCAGCTTAGCCAGGGCCAGTCTCTACGAGCAGTACTTC.

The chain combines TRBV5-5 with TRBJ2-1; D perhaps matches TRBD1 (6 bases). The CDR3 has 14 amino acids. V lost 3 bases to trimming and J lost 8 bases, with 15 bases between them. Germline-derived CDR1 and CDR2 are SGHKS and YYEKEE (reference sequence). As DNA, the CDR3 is TGTGCCAGCAGCTGGGGACACCAAGGGCATGAGCAGTTCTTC. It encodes CASSWGHQGHEQFF.

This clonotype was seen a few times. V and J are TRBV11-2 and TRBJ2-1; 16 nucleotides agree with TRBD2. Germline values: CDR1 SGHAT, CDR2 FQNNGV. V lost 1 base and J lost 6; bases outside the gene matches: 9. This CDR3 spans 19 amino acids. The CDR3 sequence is CASSLVGTSGGARINEQFF. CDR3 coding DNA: TGTGCCAGCAGCTTAGTAGGGACTAGCGGGGGGGCCCGGATCAATGAGCAGTTCTTC.

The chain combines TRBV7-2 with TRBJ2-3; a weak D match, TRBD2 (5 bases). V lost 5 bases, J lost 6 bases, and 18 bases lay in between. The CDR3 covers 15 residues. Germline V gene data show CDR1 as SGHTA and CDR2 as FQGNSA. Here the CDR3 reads CASSLQSAGGDTQYF. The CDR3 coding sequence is TGTGCCAGCAGCCTTCAGTCCGCGGGCGGGGATACGCAGTATTTT.

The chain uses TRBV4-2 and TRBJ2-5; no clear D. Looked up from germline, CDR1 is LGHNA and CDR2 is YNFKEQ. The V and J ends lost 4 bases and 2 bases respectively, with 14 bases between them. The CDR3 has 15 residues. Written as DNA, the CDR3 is TGTGCCAGCAGCCCAAACCTGGGGAATCAAGAGACCCAGTACTTC. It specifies CASSPNLGNQETQYF.

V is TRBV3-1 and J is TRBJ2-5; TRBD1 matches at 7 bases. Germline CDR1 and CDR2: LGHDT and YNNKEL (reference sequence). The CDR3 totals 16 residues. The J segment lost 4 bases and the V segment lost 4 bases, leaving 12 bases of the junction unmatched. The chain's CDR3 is CASSPQLQGTGETQYF. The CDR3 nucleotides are TGTGCCAGCAGCCCCCAGTTACAGGGGACGGGAGAGACCCAGTACTTC.

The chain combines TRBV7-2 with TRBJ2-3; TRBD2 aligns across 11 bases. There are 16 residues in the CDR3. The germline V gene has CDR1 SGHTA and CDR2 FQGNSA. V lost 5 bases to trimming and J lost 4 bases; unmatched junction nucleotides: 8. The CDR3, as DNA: TGTGCCAGCAGCGAAGGACTAGCGGGTGGGGCAGATACGCAGTATTTT. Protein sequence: CASSEGLAGGADTQYF.

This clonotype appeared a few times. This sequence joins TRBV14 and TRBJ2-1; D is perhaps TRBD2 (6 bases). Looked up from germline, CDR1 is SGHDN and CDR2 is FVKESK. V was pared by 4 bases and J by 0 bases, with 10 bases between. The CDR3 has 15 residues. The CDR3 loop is CASSPLASSYNEQFF. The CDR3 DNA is TGTGCCAGCAGCCCTCTAGCGAGCTCCTACAATGAGCAGTTCTTC.

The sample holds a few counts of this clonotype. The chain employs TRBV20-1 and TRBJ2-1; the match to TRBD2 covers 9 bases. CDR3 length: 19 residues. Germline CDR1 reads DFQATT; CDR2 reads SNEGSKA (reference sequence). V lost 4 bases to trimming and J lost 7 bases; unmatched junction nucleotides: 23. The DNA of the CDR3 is TGCAGTGCTATTTGGTTTACCCCTCAAGCGGGGGGCTTTGCGAATGAGCAGTTCTTC. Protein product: CSAIWFTPQAGGFANEQFF.

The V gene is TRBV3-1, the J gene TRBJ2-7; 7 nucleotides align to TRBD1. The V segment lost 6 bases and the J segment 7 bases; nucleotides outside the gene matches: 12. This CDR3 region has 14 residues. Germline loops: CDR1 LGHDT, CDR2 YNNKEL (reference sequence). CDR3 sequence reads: CASRPPQGFGEQYF. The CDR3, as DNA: TGTGCCAGCAGACCCCCACAGGGGTTCGGGGAGCAGTACTTC.

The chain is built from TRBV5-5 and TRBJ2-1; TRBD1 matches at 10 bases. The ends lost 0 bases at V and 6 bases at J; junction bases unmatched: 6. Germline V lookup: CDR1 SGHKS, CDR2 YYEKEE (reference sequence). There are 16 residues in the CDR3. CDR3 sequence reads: CASSLGGTGVSNEQFF. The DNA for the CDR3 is TGTGCCAGCAGCTTGGGTGGGACAGGGGTAAGCAATGAGCAGTTCTTC.

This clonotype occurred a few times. In DNA form, the CDR3 reads TGTGCCAGCAGCCCCGGGACTAGCGCGTTCCAAGAGACCCAGTACTTC. Encoded protein: CASSPGTSAFQETQYF. The V call is TRBV7-2, the J call TRBJ2-5, with 10 bases matching TRBD2. Germline V gene data show CDR1 as SGHTA and CDR2 as FQGNSA. With V trimmed by 5 bases and J by 1 base, 7 bases remained unmatched. CDR3 length: 16 residues.

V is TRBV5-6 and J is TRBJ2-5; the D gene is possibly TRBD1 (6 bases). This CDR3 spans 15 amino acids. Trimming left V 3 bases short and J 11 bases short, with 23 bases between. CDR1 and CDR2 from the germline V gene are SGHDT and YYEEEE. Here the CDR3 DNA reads TGTGCCAGCAGCTCACGTCGGACAGCTCGGGCTTTGCAGTACTTC. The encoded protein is CASSSRRTARALQYF.

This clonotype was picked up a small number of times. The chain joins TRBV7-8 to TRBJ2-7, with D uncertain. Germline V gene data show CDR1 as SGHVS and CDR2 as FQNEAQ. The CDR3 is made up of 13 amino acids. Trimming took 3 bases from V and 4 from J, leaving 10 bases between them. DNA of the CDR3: TGTGCCAGCAGCTTGAACCAAGAATACGAGCAGTACTTC. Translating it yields CASSLNQEYEQYF.

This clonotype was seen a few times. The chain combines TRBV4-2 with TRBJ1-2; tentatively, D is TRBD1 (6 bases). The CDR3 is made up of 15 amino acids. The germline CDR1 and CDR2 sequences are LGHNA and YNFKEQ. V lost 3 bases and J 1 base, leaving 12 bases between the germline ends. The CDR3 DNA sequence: TGTGCCAGCAGCCAGGCCACAGGGAATAACTATGGCTACACCTTC. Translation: CASSQATGNNYGYTF.

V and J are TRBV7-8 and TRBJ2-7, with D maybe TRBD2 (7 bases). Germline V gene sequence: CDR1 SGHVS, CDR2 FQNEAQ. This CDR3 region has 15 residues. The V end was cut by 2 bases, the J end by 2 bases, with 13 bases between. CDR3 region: CASSLKGGGAYEQYF. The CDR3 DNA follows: TGTGCCAGCAGCTTAAAAGGAGGGGGGGCCTACGAGCAGTACTTC.

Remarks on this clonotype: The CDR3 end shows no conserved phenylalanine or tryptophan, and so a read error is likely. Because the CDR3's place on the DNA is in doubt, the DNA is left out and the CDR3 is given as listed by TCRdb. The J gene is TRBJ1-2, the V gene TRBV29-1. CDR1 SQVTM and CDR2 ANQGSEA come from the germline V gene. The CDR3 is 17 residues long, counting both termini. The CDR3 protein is CSVRIIRVSGLDYGYTC.

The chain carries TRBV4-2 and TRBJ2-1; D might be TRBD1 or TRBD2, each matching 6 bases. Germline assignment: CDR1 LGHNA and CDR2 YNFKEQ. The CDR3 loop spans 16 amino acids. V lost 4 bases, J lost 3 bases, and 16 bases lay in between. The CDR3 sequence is CASSRDPGALYNEQFF. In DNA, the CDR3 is TGTGCCAGCAGCCGAGATCCGGGGGCCCTCTACAATGAGCAGTTCTTC.

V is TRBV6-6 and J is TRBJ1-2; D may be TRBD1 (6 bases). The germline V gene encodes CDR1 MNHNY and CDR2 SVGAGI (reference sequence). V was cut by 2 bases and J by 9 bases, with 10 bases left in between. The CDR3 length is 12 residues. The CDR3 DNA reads TGTGCCAGCAGTTACAGGGGGGATAGCTACACCTTC. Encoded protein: CASSYRGDSYTF.

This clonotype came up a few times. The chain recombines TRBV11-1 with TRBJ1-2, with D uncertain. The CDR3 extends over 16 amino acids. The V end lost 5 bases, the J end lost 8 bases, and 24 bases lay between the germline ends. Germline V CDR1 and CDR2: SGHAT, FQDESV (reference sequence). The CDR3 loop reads CASSPRVGGKPDGYTF. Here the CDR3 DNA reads TGTGCCAGCAGCCCCCGGGTAGGAGGGAAGCCGGACGGCTACACCTTC.